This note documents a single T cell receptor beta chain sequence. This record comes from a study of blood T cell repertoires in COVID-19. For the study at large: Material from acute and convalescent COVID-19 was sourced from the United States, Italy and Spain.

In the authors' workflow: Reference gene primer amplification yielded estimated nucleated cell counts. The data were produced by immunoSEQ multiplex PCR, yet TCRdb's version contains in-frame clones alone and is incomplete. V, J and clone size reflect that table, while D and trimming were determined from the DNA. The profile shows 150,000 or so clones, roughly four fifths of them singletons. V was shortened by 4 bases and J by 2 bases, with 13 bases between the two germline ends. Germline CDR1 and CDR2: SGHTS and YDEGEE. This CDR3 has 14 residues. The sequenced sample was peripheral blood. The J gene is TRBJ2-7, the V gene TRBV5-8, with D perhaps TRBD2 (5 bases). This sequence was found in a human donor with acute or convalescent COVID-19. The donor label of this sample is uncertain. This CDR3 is CASSRGLFPYEQYF. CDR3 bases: TGTGCCAGCAGCCGCGGACTGTTCCCCTACGAGCAGTACTTC.